This T cell receptor (beta chain) was identified during a study of blood T cells in healthy people across ages. Study-wide points: From one million sequenced T cells, diversity estimates were lower bounds. The study lacked donor CMV status, which possibly confounded expanded clonotype changes. Fewer expanded clones and more diversity marked long-lived versus aged donors.

From germline, CDR1 is LNHNV and CDR2 YYDKDF (reference sequence). V was cut by 0 bases and J by 7 bases, with 18 bases left in between. CDR3 length: 17 amino acids. Together with a sample-barcoded 5' primer, a J-beta primer mix was included in a second PCR lasting about 7 to 11 cycles. Each cDNA molecule received a tag from a template-switch adaptor that had 12 random nucleotides. One entry per CDR3 protein, called by TCRdb with MiXCR from the 5' RACE reads. The data show 500,000 to 600,000 distinct CDR3 sequences, with roughly 29% seen just once and about a fifth held by the top ten. This clonotype was observed a handful of times. What it recognizes is unknown.

The sample comprised blood. This clonotype was sampled from a woman in her 70s in good health. The rearrangement links TRBV15 to TRBJ1-4; possible D gene TRBD1, 5 bases. CDR3 in DNA: TGTGCCACCAGCAGAGATATCCAGACCATTGGGGGTGAAAAACTGTTTTTT. Its translation: CATSRDIQTIGGEKLFF.